The TCR beta chain described here comes from a study of control samples from healthy donors and cancer patients. The assay was immunoSEQ multiplex PCR, and TCRdb's table has in-frame clones only and misses some. The data show about 130,000 clones, with roughly 92% seen just once and 4.5% to 7% held by the top ten. Material: blood. This clonotype was sampled from a man between 18 and 29 years old in good health.

The chain's CDR3 is CATSSGQLGGGSPLHF. The CDR3 DNA reads TGTGCCACCAGTTCTGGACAGCTCGGAGGAGGGTCACCCCTCCACTTT. The V call is TRBV15, the J call TRBJ1-6, with D maybe TRBD1 (6 bases). CDR3 length equals 16 residues. Germline V gene lookup returns CDR1 LNHNV and CDR2 YYDKDF (reference sequence). The ends were cut back, 6 bases at V and 10 bases at J, with 22 bases in the middle.